These 12 T cell receptor beta chains share one sample of origin, sequenced in a study of T cells in localized non-small cell lung cancer. TCRdb's table, derived via immunoSEQ multiplex PCR, lists solely in-frame clones and lacks some. Counted here are around 15,000 clones, 85% occurring once; the ten biggest clones make up approximately 4%. The sample here was peripheral blood, taken before any cancer treatment. These receptors came from a woman aged 40-69 years with stage I lung adenocarcinoma.

The rearrangement joins TRBV6-6 to TRBJ2-7; D call uncertain. Trimming removed 5 bases at V and 2 bases at J, with 10 bases between. This CDR3 contains 13 residues. Germline values: CDR1 MNHNY, CDR2 SVGAGI (reference sequence). In DNA, the CDR3 is TGTGCCAGCAGTCTCAGTGAGGCCTACGAGCAGTACTTC. Protein sequence: CASSLSEAYEQYF.

V is TRBV2 and J is TRBJ2-7; tentatively, D is TRBD1 (5 bases). The length of the CDR3 is 13 residues. V shed 6 bases and J shed 2 bases, with 11 bases lying between them. Germline V gene lookup returns CDR1 SNHLY and CDR2 FYNNEI. The CDR3 reads CASRKTATYEQYF. In nucleotides, the CDR3 is TGTGCCAGCAGGAAGACAGCAACCTACGAGCAGTACTTC. The whole variable domain, filled in from reference TRBV2 and TRBJ2-7, reads EPEVTQTPSHQVTQMGQEVILRCVPISNHLYFYWYRQILGQKVEFLVSFYNNEISEKSEIFDDQFSVERPDGSNFTLKIRSTKLEDSAMYFCASRKTATYEQYFGPGTRLTVT.

The chain recombines TRBV9 with TRBJ1-6, with 9 positions matching TRBD1. CDR1 SGDLS and CDR2 YYNGEE come from the germline V gene. This CDR3 has 18 residues. J lost 8 bases, V lost 4 bases, and 16 bases had no gene match. The CDR3 bases are TGTGCCAGCAGCCCGTGGGAGGGGTCCGGGACAGGGTATTCACCCCTCCACTTT. Its protein is CASSPWEGSGTGYSPLHF.

The chain recombines TRBV6-6 with TRBJ2-7; either TRBD1 or TRBD2 may fit D (6 bases each). This CDR3 spans 14 amino acids. Germline CDR1 and CDR2: MNHNY and SVGAGI (reference sequence). The V end was cut by 7 bases, the J end by 0 bases, with 13 bases between. The CDR3 nucleotides are TGTGCCAGCACAGGGGCGGGGAGCTCCTACGAGCAGTACTTC. Translating it yields CASTGAGSSYEQYF.

The chain is built from TRBV19 and TRBJ1-3; D call uncertain. The CDR3 covers 13 residues. Germline lookup yields CDR1 LNHDA and CDR2 SQIVND (reference sequence). Trimming took off 7 bases at V and 0 bases at J, with 7 bases between the two ends. CDR3 coding DNA: TGTGCCAGTAACCAGTTCTCTGGAAACACCATATATTTT. Protein sequence: CASNQFSGNTIYF.

The chain uses TRBV18 and TRBJ2-5; 8 nucleotides line up with TRBD1. V lost 4 bases and J lost 1; bases outside the gene matches: 5. The CDR3 totals 15 residues. Germline V lookup: CDR1 KGHSH, CDR2 LQKENI. The CDR3 bases are TGTGCCAGCTCACGAGGGGACAGGAGCCAAGAGACCCAGTACTTC. Protein: CASSRGDRSQETQYF.

The chain carries TRBV7-9 and TRBJ1-2, with 7 nucleotides matching TRBD1. Germline CDR1 SEHNR, CDR2 FQNEAQ (reference sequence). The CDR3 spans 17 residues. The J segment lost 0 bases and the V segment lost 5 bases, leaving 12 bases of the junction unmatched. The CDR3 region has the DNA TGTGCCAGCAGCCCGAGGACAGGCTATCTAACTAACTATGGCTACACCTTC. Translated: CASSPRTGYLTNYGYTF. Full variable domain (outside the CDR3, taken from reference TRBV7-9 and TRBJ1-2): DTGVSQNPRHKITKRGQNVTFRCDPISEHNRLYWYRQTLGQGPEFLTYFQNEAQLEKSRLLSDRFSAERPKGSFSTLEIQRTEQGDSAMYLCASSPRTGYLTNYGYTFGSGTRLTVV.

This chain joins TRBV18 and TRBJ1-2; D remains unclear. Trimming removed 4 bases from V and 2 bases from J, with 8 bases in between. Germline V gene lookup returns CDR1 KGHSH and CDR2 LQKENI. This CDR3 is 13 amino acids long. The CDR3 sequence is CASSLDGNYGYTF. The CDR3 DNA sequence: TGTGCCAGCTCACTCGATGGGAACTATGGCTACACCTTC. Looking up the rest from reference TRBV18 and TRBJ1-2 gives the full variable domain: NAGVMQNPRHLVRRRGQEARLRCSPMKGHSHVYWYRQLPEEGLKFMVYLQKENIIDESGMPKERFSAEFPKEGPSILRIQQVVRGDSAAYFCASSLDGNYGYTFGSGTRLTVV.

The chain carries TRBV28 and TRBJ1-2, with D possibly being TRBD1 (5 bases). The CDR3 totals 15 residues. Germline CDR1 and CDR2: MDHEN and SYDVKM. Trimming removed 10 bases at V and 1 base at J, with 19 bases between. The CDR3 loop reads CATASGGALNYGYTF. The CDR3 nucleotides read TGTGCCACCGCCTCGGGAGGGGCCCTTAACTATGGCTACACCTTC.

This sequence joins TRBV29-1 and TRBJ1-2, with a tentative D call TRBD1 (6 bases). The CDR3 consists of 14 residues. The germline V and J ends were trimmed by 3 bases and 0 bases, with 11 bases remaining between them. Germline CDR1 is SQVTM and CDR2 is ANQGSEA. The CDR3 is CSVDDRTANYGYTF. CDR3 DNA sequence: TGCAGCGTTGACGACAGGACAGCTAACTATGGCTACACCTTC. Using reference TRBV29-1 and TRBJ1-2 for the parts outside the CDR3, the full variable domain is SAVISQKPSRDICQRGTSLTIQCQVDSQVTMMFWYRQQPGQSLTLIATANQGSEATYESGFVIDKFPISRPNLTFSTLTVSNMSPEDSSIYLCSVDDRTANYGYTFGSGTRLTVV.

The table lists this clone with a few counts. The chain couples TRBV15 to TRBJ1-5; D is undetermined. The length of the CDR3 is 14 residues. Germline CDR1 and CDR2: LNHNV and YYDKDF (reference sequence). The ends were cut back, 0 bases at V and 4 bases at J, with 7 bases in the middle. Here the CDR3 DNA reads TGTGCCACCAGCAGAGATTTTGGGAATCAGCCCCAGCATTTT. Protein sequence: CATSRDFGNQPQHF.

This clone was counted a few times. The rearrangement uses TRBV19 and TRBJ2-7; 8 bases are shared with TRBD1. Germline-derived CDR1 and CDR2 are LNHDA and SQIVND (reference sequence). The CDR3 is 15 amino acids. Germline trimming cut 7 bases from V and 3 bases from J; bases unmatched to any gene: 11. CDR3 amino acids: CASNGPRQGIYEQYF. In DNA, the CDR3 is TGTGCCAGTAATGGACCGCGACAGGGGATCTACGAGCAGTACTTC.